The 2 T cell receptor beta chains given below trace back to one sample, sequenced in a study of blood T cell repertoires in COVID-19 (dated by TCRdb to the early 2020s). The method was the immunoSEQ multiplex PCR assay. Here the immuneACCESS table is served through TCRdb, limited to in-frame sequences with V and J called. Missing clones are a known gap in these copies; in checked studies unresolved V genes cover under half, and the rest lacks a known reason. In all, the sample holds about 210,000 clones, and around four fifths of those were seen once. In total, the top ten clones hold approximately 10% of the sample. What was sequenced was peripheral blood. The source is a woman over 75 with COVID-19, enrolled during active disease.

The rearrangement uses TRBV10-3 and TRBJ2-3; D ambiguous. The CDR3 sequence is 13 residues long. The germline gives CDR1 ENHRY, CDR2 SYGVKD. The V gene lost 2 bases and the J gene lost 1 base, with 4 bases spanning the gap. The CDR3 protein is CAISEAGTDTQYF. CDR3 nucleotides: TGTGCCATCAGTGAGGCAGGCACAGATACGCAGTATTTT.

This chain uses TRBV6-5 with TRBJ2-7; D not resolved. Trimming removed 10 bases from V and 2 bases from J, with 12 bases in between. There are 12 residues in the CDR3. Germline lookup yields CDR1 MNHEY and CDR2 SVGAGI. The CDR3 nucleotides read TGTGCCACCACGACTGTACCCTACGAGCAGTACGTC. It translates to CATTTVPYEQYV.